These 9 T cell receptor beta chains originate from one sample sequenced in a study of Graves' ophthalmopathy and Graves' hyperthyroidism. From RNA, the CDR3 regions of TCR beta chains were amplified and sequenced. HTBI primers were employed in first-round RT-PCR, then a second-round multiplex PCR followed. TCRdb used MiXCR to reprocess the multiplex PCR reads, holding one entry per CDR3 protein. The sample holds 600,000 to 950,000 distinct CDR3 sequences; roughly two fifths are singletons and the top ten take approximately 43%. The sequencing input was peripheral blood. The receptors derive from an adult man with Graves' ophthalmopathy.

The chain carries TRBV7-9 and TRBJ1-1; 7 bases map to TRBD1. Germline V CDR1 and CDR2: SEHNR, FQNEAQ (reference sequence). V shed 2 bases, J shed 4 bases, and the junction held 10 bases outside the gene matches. This CDR3 is built from 16 residues. CDR3 amino acids: CASSLNSDRVFTEAFF. CDR3 sequence (DNA): TGTGCCAGCAGCTTAAATTCAGACAGGGTTTTCACTGAAGCTTTCTTT.

The chain joins TRBV13 to TRBJ1-2, with TRBD1 identical over 9 bases. This CDR3 is 18 amino acids long. J lost 0 bases, V lost 4 bases, and 12 bases had no gene match. The V gene's germline CDR1 is PRHDT and CDR2 FYEKMQ (reference sequence). The CDR3 DNA follows: TGTGCCAGCAGCTCCCTCACCAGAGGACAGGGGACTAACTATGGCTACACCTTC. It codes for CASSSLTRGQGTNYGYTF.

Remarks on this clonotype: Given a much more abundant clone one base away, this may be a read error. The chain couples TRBV24-1 to TRBJ1-5; perhaps TRBD1 as D (5 bases). V lost 4 bases and J lost 6, with 15 bases in between. Germline-derived CDR1 and CDR2 are KGHDR and SFDVKD. The CDR3 loop spans 15 amino acids. The CDR3, as DNA: TGTGCCACCAGTGAAGCGAGAGGGGCGGGTCAGCCCCAGCATTTT. Translating gives CATSEARGAGQPQHF.

The sample holds many counts of this clonotype. The chain joins TRBV29-1 to TRBJ1-1; no clear D gene. CDR3 length: 13 residues. Germline V gene lookup returns CDR1 SQVTM and CDR2 ANQGSEA. Trimming stripped 3 bases from V and 1 base from J, with 9 bases between. The CDR3 reads CSVDVSSNTEAFF. The CDR3 DNA reads as TGCAGCGTTGATGTCAGTTCGAACACTGAAGCTTTCTTT.

This clonotype was counted between two and nine times. V is TRBV7-2 and J is TRBJ2-2; D possibly corresponds to TRBD2 (6 bases). Trimming shortened V by 8 bases and J by 3 bases, and 13 bases separated the two germline ends. CDR1 is SGHTA, CDR2 FQGNSA, per germline. The CDR3 contains 14 residues. This chain's CDR3 is CASGNRRDTGELFF. In nucleotides, the CDR3 is TGTGCCAGCGGAAACAGGAGGGACACCGGGGAGCTGTTTTTT.

CDR3 sequence (DNA): TGTGCCAGCACCAAATACCCGACAGTTGGCAATCAGCCCCAGCATTTT. Residues: CASTKYPTVGNQPQHF. V is TRBV10-3 and J is TRBJ1-5; perhaps TRBD1 as D (5 bases). The CDR3 is 16 residues long. Germline CDR1 and CDR2: ENHRY and SYGVKD. V was cut by 10 bases and J by 2 bases, with 21 bases left in between.

This chain uses TRBV10-3 with TRBJ2-5; TRBD1 matches 9 bases. CDR1 is ENHRY, CDR2 SYGVKD, per germline. The CDR3 runs 14 residues. The V segment lost 10 bases and the J segment 4 bases; nucleotides outside the gene matches: 10. The CDR3 region has the DNA TGTGCCAGCATGTGGACAGGGGTCGGAGAGACCCAGTACTTC. Amino acids: CASMWTGVGETQYF.

The chain is built from TRBV7-6 and TRBJ2-7; 8 bases fit TRBD2. Germline CDR1 is SGHVS and CDR2 is FNYEAQ. V gave up 1 base and J gave up 3 bases; unmatched junction bases: 14. The CDR3 totals 18 residues. The CDR3 bases are TGTGCCAGCAGCTTAGAGCGGGGGCCGGGGCTTTCGGACTACGAGCAGTACTTC. It translates to CASSLERGPGLSDYEQYF.

Concerning this clonotype itself: Sequence at one end of the junction differs from germline and may be a read error. CDR3 residues: CAISSSCEQYF. In DNA form, the CDR3 reads TGTGCCATCAGTAGTTCCTGCGAGCAGTACTTC. The chain links TRBV10-3 to TRBJ2-7; D remains ambiguous. The CDR3 runs to 11 residues. Germline CDR1 ENHRY, CDR2 SYGVKD.